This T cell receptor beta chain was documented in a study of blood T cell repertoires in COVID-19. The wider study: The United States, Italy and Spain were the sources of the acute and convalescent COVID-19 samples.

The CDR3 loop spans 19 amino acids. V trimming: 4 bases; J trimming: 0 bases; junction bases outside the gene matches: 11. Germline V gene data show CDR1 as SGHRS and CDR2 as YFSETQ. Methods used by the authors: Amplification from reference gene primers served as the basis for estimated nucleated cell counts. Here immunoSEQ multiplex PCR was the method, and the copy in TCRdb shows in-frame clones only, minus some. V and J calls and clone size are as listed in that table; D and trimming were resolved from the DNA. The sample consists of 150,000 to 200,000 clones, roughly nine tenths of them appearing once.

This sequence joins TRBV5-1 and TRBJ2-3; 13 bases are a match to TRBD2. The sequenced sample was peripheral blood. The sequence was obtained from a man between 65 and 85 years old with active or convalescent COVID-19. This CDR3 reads CASSPRRGLAGSSTDTQYF. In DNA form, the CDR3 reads TGCGCCAGCAGCCCGCGACGGGGACTAGCGGGATCTAGCACAGATACGCAGTATTTT.